Shown below are 8 T cell receptor beta chains from a single sample sequenced in a study of identical twins. TCRdb processed the 5' RACE reads anew with MiXCR; each CDR3 protein has one entry. The data show 280,000 or so distinct CDR3 sequences, about 8.3% seen once. These data were likewise used in another study, on yellow fever vaccine responses in identical twins.

What was sequenced was memory (CD45RO+) T cells sorted from blood. These receptors came from a young woman in good health.

This CDR3 reads CFAGPGQGVLETQYF. DNA for the CDR3: TGCTTTGCGGGCCCGGGACAGGGGGTTTTAGAGACCCAGTACTTC. This chain links TRBV20-1 with TRBJ2-5; 11 bases agree with TRBD1. The CDR3 runs 15 residues. Germline values: CDR1 DFQATT, CDR2 SNEGSKA (reference sequence).

V usage is TRBV7-7 and J usage is TRBJ2-1; D uncertain. Germline CDR1 SSHAT, CDR2 FNYEAQ (reference sequence). Trimming stripped 1 base from V and 8 bases from J, with 18 bases between. The CDR3 sequence is 16 residues long. CDR3 in amino acids: CASSLGGSTAWDEQFF. In nucleotides, the CDR3 is TGTGCCAGCAGCTTAGGTGGGTCGACGGCCTGGGATGAGCAGTTCTTC.

The V and J genes are TRBV27 and TRBJ1-4; D is unresolved. Per germline, CDR1 MNHEY and CDR2 SMNVEV (reference sequence). This CDR3 region has 15 residues. V shed 4 bases and J shed 3 bases, with 12 bases lying between them. In DNA, the CDR3 is TGTGCCAGCAGTTATGCGGCCAGTCCTAATGAAAAACTGTTTTTT. This sequence encodes CASSYAASPNEKLFF.

The chain recombines TRBV13 with TRBJ2-1; TRBD2 matches at 8 bases. Germline-derived CDR1 and CDR2 are PRHDT and FYEKMQ (reference sequence). The CDR3 covers 16 residues. Trimming cost V 6 bases and J 2 bases; bases outside gene matches: 9. The CDR3 DNA follows: TGTGCCAGCAGTTACCGGGGCGGGGGGACCTACAATGAGCAGTTCTTC. Protein product: CASSYRGGGTYNEQFF.

This clonotype was counted only a few times. The J gene is TRBJ2-1, the V gene TRBV7-3; 8 nucleotides match TRBD2. The CDR3 runs 15 residues. V was pared by 5 bases and J by 7 bases, with 10 bases of the junction left unmatched. In germline, CDR1 is SGHTA, CDR2 FQGTGA. The DNA of the CDR3 is TGTGCCAGCAGCCTGGTAGCGGGAAGGACGAATGAGCAGTTCTTC. This codes for CASSLVAGRTNEQFF.

This clonotype was seen a few times. V gene TRBV5-1 combines with J gene TRBJ2-6, with D perhaps matching TRBD1 (5 bases). The CDR3 length is 17 residues. V dropped 2 bases and J dropped 0 bases, with 12 bases sitting between them. The germline gives CDR1 SGHRS, CDR2 YFSETQ. The CDR3 protein is CASSLGVIASGANVLTF. CDR3 bases: TGCGCCAGCAGCTTAGGGGTTATAGCCTCTGGGGCCAACGTCCTGACTTTC.

This clonotype was recorded at least ten times. The chain uses TRBV3-1 and TRBJ1-3; D remains ambiguous. V lost 4 bases and J 4 bases, leaving 8 bases between the germline ends. There are 13 residues in the CDR3. The V gene's germline CDR1 is LGHDT and CDR2 YNNKEL (reference sequence). The CDR3 bases are TGTGCCAGCAGCCTCCCCTCCGGAAACACCATATATTTT. Its protein is CASSLPSGNTIYF.

This clonotype was seen a handful of times. The chain combines TRBV12-3 or TRBV12-4 with TRBJ2-3, with 12 bases that match TRBD1. The ends lost 1 base at V and 7 bases at J; junction bases unmatched: 0. The CDR3 has 14 amino acids. Written as DNA, the CDR3 is TGTGCCAGCAGTTTAGGGGACAGGGGGCATACGCAGTATTTT. Translated: CASSLGDRGHTQYF.